The 5 T cell receptor beta chains listed next were all sequenced from one sample in a study of regulatory and conventional T cells in RAG deficiency. Blood CD4+ CD25-low CD127-high conventional T cells supplied the genomic DNA template. Produced via immunoSEQ multiplex PCR; TCRdb's table is partial and in-frame only. The table shows more than 40,000 clones, with 90% occurring only once. This sample was also put to use in a study of regulatory T cells. That publication notes: The primer mix had 52 TRBV and 13 TRBJ primers.

The material sequenced was CD4+ effector T cells sorted from blood. The receptors were sampled from a human donor in good health.

V and J are TRBV7-8 and TRBJ1-6, with D perhaps TRBD1 (5 bases). The CDR3 runs 14 residues. The V and J ends lost 6 bases and 11 bases respectively, with 17 bases between them. Germline loops: CDR1 SGHVS, CDR2 FQNEAQ. Here the CDR3 reads CASRADAQGAPLHF. In DNA, the CDR3 is TGTGCCAGCAGGGCTGACGCTCAGGGAGCACCCCTCCACTTT.

The sample holds one count of this clone. The chain is built from TRBV5-1 and TRBJ1-2; TRBD1 aligns across 7 bases. From germline, CDR1 is SGHRS and CDR2 YFSETQ. V was pared by 2 bases and J by 4 bases, with 2 bases of the junction left unmatched. The CDR3 runs to 13 residues. This chain's CDR3 is CASSLQGSYGYTF. Here the CDR3 DNA reads TGCGCCAGCAGCTTACAGGGGTCCTATGGCTACACCTTC.

This sequence joins TRBV9 and TRBJ2-2, with 8 bases aligning to TRBD2. V lost 3 bases to trimming and J lost 4 bases; unmatched junction nucleotides: 5. The CDR3 is 15 amino acids. Germline CDR1 SGDLS, CDR2 YYNGEE. CDR3 sequence (DNA): TGTGCCAGCAGCGGGACTAGCTCGGGCACCGGGGAGCTGTTTTTT. Amino acid sequence: CASSGTSSGTGELFF.

The gene calls are TRBV11-2 and TRBJ2-7; 10 positions agree with TRBD2. CDR1 and CDR2 from the germline V gene are SGHAT and FQNNGV. The CDR3 consists of 15 residues. V dropped 0 bases and J dropped 2; count of bases not matched to a gene: 1. CDR3 in DNA: TGTGCCAGCAGCTTAGAGCTAGCGGGGGCCTACGAGCAGTACTTC. Translating it yields CASSLELAGAYEQYF. Complete variable domain (other parts from reference TRBV11-2 and TRBJ2-7): EAGVAQSPRYKIIEKRQSVAFWCNPISGHATLYWYQQILGQGPKLLIQFQNNGVVDDSQLPKDRFSAERLKGVDSTLKIQPAKLEDSAVYLCASSLELAGAYEQYFGPGTRLTVT.

Here the CDR3 reads CASSPAGGRETQYF. The CDR3, as DNA: TGTGCCAGCAGCCCCGCGGGGGGGCGGGAGACCCAGTACTTC. The chain has TRBV7-3 and TRBJ2-5; TRBD2 matches 9 bases. The CDR3 totals 14 residues. Germline assignment: CDR1 SGHTA and CDR2 FQGTGA. The junction had 6 bases not matched to a gene; V was cut back by 5 bases and J by 5 bases.